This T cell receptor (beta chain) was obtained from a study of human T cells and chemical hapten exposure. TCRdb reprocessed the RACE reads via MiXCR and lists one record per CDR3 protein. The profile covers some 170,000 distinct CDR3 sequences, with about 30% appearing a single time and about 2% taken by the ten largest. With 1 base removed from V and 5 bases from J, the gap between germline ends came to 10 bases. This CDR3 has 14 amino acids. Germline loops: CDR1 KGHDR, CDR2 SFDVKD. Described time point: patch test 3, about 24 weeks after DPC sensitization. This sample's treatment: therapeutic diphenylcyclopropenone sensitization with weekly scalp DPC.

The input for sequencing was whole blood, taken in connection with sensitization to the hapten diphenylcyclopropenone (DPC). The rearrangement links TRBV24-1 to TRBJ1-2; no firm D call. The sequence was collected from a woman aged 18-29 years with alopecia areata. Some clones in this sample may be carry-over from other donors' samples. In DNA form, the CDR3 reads TGTGCCACCAGTGATTTCTCGGTCCGATATGGCTACACCTTC. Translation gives CATSDFSVRYGYTF.